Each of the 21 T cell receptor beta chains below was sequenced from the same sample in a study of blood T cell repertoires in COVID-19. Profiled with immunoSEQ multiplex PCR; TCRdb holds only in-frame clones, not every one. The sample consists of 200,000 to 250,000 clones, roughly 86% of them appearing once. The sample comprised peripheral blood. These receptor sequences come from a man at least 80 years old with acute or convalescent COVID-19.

Here the CDR3 reads CASSYHSGGPETQYF. CDR3 sequence (DNA): TGTGCCAGCAGCTACCACTCAGGGGGGCCGGAGACCCAGTACTTC. The rearrangement uses TRBV5-4 and TRBJ2-5; maybe TRBD1 (7 bases). The CDR3 sequence is 15 residues long. Per germline, CDR1 SGHNT and CDR2 YYREEE (reference sequence). V dropped 3 bases and J dropped 5 bases, with 17 bases sitting between them.

CDR3 nucleotide sequence: TGTGCCAGCAGTCCTTGGGGGGTCATGAACACTGAAGCTTTCTTT. Translated: CASSPWGVMNTEAFF. The chain recombines TRBV27 with TRBJ1-1; D might be TRBD1 (5 bases). CDR1 and CDR2 from the germline V gene are MNHEY and SMNVEV (reference sequence). The V end was cut by 5 bases, the J end by 0 bases, with 13 bases between. This CDR3 contains 15 residues.

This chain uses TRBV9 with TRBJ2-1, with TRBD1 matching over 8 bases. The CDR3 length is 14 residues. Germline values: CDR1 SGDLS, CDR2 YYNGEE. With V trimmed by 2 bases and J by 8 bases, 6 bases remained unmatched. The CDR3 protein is CASSVRDRFYEQFF. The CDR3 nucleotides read TGTGCCAGCAGCGTCCGGGACAGGTTCTATGAGCAGTTCTTC. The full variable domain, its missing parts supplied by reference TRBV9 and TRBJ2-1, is DSGVTQTPKHLITATGQRVTLRCSPRSGDLSVYWYQQSLDQGLQFLIQYYNGEERAKGNILERFSAQQFPDLHSELNLSSLELGDSALYFCASSVRDRFYEQFFGPGTRLTVL.

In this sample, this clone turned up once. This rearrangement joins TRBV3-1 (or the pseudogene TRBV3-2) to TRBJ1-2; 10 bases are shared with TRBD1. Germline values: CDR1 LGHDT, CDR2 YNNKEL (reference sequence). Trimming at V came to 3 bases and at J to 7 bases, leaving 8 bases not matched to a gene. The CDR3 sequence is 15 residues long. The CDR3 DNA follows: TGTGCCAGCAGCCAGACCGGGACAGGGGTGCTTGGCTACACCTTC. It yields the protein CASSQTGTGVLGYTF.

The CDR3 here is CASSLPLTGTGNRNEQFF. CDR3 DNA sequence: TGTGCCAGCAGTTTACCGCTAACCGGGACAGGGAATCGCAATGAGCAGTTCTTC. The V and J genes are TRBV27 and TRBJ2-1; 9 bases line up with TRBD1. Unmatched junction bases numbered 14, after V lost 2 bases and J lost 6 bases. The germline CDR1 and CDR2 sequences are MNHEY and SMNVEV (reference sequence). This CDR3 spans 18 amino acids.

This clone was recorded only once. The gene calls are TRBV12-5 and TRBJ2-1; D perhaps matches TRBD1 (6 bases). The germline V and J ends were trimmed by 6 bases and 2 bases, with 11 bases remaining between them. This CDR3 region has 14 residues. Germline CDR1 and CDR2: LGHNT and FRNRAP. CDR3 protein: CASGLGAPYNEQFF. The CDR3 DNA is TGTGCTAGTGGCCTGGGGGCGCCCTACAATGAGCAGTTCTTC.

The CDR3 DNA reads as TGCGCCAGCAGTGATGGAGGGGTTGGTGAAAAACTGTTTTTT. Protein: CASSDGGVGEKLFF. V and J are TRBV10-2 and TRBJ1-4; D may be TRBD1 (5 bases). CDR3 size: 14 residues. The germline V gene has CDR1 WSHSY and CDR2 SAAADI. V gave up 3 bases and J gave up 7 bases, with 12 bases separating them.

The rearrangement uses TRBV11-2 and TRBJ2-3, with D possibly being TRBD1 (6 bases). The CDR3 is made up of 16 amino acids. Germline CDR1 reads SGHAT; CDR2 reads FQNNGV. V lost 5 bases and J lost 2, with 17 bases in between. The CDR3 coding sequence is TGTGCCAGCAGCAACCGGGACACAGCATCCACAGATACGCAGTATTTT. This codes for CASSNRDTASTDTQYF.

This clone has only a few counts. CDR3: CASSPQGATGNTIYF. In DNA form, the CDR3 reads TGTGCCAGCTCACCACAGGGGGCTACTGGAAACACCATATATTTT. The rearrangement uses TRBV18 and TRBJ1-3; 7 bases match TRBD1. The CDR3 is 15 amino acids. Germline-derived CDR1 and CDR2 are KGHSH and LQKENI. After removal of 1 base from V and 2 bases from J, the junction contained 2 bases not matched to a gene.

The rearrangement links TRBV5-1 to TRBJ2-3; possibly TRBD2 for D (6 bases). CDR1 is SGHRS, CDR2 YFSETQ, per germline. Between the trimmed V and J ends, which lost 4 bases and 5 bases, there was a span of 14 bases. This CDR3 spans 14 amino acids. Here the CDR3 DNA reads TGCGCCAGCAGCAGTCCGACTAGTGGAGATACGCAGTATTTT. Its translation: CASSSPTSGDTQYF.

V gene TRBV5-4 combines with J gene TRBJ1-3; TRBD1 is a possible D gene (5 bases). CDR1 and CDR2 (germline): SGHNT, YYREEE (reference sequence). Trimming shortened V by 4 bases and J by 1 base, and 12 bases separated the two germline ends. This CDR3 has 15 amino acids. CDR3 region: CASSPAGLSGNTIYF. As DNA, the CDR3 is TGTGCCAGCAGCCCCGCAGGGTTGTCTGGAAACACCATATATTTT.

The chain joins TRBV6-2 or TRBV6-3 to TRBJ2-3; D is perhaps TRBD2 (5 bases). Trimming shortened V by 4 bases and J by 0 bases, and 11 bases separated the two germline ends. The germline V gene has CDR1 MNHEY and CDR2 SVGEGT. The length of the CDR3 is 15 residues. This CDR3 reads CASSSIKRSTDTQYF. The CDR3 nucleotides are TGTGCCAGCAGTTCCATCAAGCGGAGCACAGATACGCAGTATTTT.

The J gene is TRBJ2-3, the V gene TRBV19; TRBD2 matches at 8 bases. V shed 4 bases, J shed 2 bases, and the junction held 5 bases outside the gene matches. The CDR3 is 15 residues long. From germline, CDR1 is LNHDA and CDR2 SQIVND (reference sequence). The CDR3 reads CASSTGGVPTDTQYF. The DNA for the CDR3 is TGTGCCAGTAGTACGGGGGGGGTTCCCACAGATACGCAGTATTTT.

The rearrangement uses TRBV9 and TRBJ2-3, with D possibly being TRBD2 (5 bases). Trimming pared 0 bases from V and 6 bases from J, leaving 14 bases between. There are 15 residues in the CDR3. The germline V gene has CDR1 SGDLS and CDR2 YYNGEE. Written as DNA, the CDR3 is TGTGCCAGCAGCGTAGCCCCCCTAGCTCTGGATACGCAGTATTTT. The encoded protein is CASSVAPLALDTQYF.

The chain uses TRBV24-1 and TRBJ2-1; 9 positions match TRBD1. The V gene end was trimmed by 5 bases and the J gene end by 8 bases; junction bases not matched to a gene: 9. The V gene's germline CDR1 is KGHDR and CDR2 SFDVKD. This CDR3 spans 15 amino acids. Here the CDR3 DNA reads TGTGCCACCAGTGGGGGACAGGGTTTGTTCGATGAGCAGTTCTTC. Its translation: CATSGGQGLFDEQFF.

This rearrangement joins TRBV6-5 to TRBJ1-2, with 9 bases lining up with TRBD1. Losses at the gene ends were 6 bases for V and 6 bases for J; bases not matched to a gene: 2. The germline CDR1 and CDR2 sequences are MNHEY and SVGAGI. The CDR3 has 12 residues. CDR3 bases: TGTGCCAGCAGCAGGACAGGGGATGGCTACACCTTC. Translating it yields CASSRTGDGYTF.

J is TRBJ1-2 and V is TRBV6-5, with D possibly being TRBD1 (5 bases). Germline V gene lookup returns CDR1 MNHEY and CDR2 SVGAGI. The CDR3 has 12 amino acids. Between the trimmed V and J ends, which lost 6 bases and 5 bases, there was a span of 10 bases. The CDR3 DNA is TGTGCCAGCAGGACAGAGATATATGGCTACACCTTC. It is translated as CASRTEIYGYTF.

Written as DNA, the CDR3 is TGCGCCAGCAGCCCAGGGGGCCCTGGAAACACCATATATTTT. Encoded protein: CASSPGGPGNTIYF. The chain couples TRBV5-1 to TRBJ1-3; 8 bases map to TRBD1. Germline V gene data show CDR1 as SGHRS and CDR2 as YFSETQ. This CDR3 region has 14 residues. The junction had 2 bases not matched to a gene; V was cut back by 4 bases and J by 2 bases.

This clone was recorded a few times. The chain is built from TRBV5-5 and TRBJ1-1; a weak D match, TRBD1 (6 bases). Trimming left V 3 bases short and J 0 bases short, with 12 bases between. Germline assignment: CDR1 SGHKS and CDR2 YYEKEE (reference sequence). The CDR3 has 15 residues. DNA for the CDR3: TGTGCCAGCAGCTACCTGACAGGCATGAACACTGAAGCTTTCTTT. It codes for CASSYLTGMNTEAFF. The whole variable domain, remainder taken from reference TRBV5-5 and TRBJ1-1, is DAGVTQSPTHLIKTRGQQVTLRCSPISGHKSVSWYQQVLGQGPQFIFQYYEKEERGRGNFPDRFSARQFPNYSSELNVNALLLGDSALYLCASSYLTGMNTEAFFGQGTRLTVV.

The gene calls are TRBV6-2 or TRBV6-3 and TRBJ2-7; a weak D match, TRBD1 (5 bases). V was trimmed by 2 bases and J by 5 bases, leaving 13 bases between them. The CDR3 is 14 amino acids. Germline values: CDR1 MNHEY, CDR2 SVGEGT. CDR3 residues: CASSYDGPRDEQYF. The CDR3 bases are TGTGCCAGCAGTTACGATGGGCCCAGGGACGAGCAGTACTTC.

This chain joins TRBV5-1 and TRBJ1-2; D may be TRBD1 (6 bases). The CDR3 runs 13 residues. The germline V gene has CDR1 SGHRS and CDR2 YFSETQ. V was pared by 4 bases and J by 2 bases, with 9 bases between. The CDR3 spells CASSGTGNYGYTF. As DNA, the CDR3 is TGCGCCAGCAGCGGCACAGGGAACTATGGCTACACCTTC.